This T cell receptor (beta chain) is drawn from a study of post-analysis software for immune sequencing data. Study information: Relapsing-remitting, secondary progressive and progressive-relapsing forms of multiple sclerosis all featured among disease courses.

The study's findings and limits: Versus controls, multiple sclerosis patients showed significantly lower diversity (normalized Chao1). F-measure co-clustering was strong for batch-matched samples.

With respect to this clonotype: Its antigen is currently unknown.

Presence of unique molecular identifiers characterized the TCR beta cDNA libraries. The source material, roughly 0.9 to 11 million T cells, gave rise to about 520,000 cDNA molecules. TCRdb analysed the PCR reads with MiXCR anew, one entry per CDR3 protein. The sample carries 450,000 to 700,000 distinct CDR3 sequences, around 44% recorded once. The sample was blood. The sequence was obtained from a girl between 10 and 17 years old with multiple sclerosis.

The CDR3 protein is CASSGWTATNYGYTF. CDR3 nucleotide sequence: TGTGCCAGCAGCGGCTGGACAGCCACTAACTATGGCTACACCTTC. This rearrangement joins TRBV9 to TRBJ1-2; D possibly corresponds to TRBD1 (6 bases). The ends were cut back, 3 bases at V and 0 bases at J, with 12 bases in the middle. The CDR3 is made up of 15 amino acids. The germline gives CDR1 SGDLS, CDR2 YYNGEE.